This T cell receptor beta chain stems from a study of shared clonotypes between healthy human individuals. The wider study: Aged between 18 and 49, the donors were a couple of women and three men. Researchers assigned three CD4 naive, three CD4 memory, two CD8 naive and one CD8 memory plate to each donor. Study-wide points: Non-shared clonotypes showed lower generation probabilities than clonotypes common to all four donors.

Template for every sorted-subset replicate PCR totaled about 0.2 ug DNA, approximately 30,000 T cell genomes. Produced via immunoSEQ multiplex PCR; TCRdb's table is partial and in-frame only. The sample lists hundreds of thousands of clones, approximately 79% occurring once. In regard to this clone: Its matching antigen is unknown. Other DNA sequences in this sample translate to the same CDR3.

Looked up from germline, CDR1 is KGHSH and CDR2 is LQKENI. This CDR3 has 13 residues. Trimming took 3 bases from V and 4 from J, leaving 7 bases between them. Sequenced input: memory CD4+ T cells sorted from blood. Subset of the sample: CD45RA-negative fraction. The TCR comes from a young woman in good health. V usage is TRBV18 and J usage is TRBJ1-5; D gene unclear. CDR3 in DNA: TGTGCCAGCTCACCTACGGGGAATCAGCCCCAGCATTTT. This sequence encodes CASSPTGNQPQHF.